The T cell receptor beta chain under discussion was sequenced for a study of beta chain features in type 1 diabetes. A few counts support this clone. Its specificity is unknown. Trimming removed 5 bases at V and 1 base at J, with 12 bases between. The CDR3 covers 15 residues. The germline CDR1 and CDR2 sequences are SGHTA and FQGNSA. The authors reverse transcribed all of the isolated RNA, so sequencing captured expressed TCRB transcripts. Method: immunoSEQ multiplex PCR; TCRdb's copy keeps in-frame clones and lacks some. The data contain a few hundred thousand clones, around 13% of them singletons. Study-wide points: Sampled from patients, naive, central memory and Treg TCRB repertoires appeared more similar than those sampled from healthy donors.

This sequence joins TRBV7-2 and TRBJ2-1; D assignment may be TRBD1 or TRBD2 (7 bases each). Specimen: central memory CD4+ T cells from blood. The sequence was collected from a man younger than 40 in good health. The CDR3 protein is CASSARGGSYNEQFF. The CDR3 nucleotides read TGTGCCAGCAGCGCCAGGGGGGGATCCTACAATGAGCAGTTCTTC.